Listed here are 21 T cell receptor beta chains from one sample, sequenced in a study of blood T cell repertoires in COVID-19. Clones were read by immunoSEQ multiplex PCR, and TCRdb kept only the in-frame ones, dropping some. The sample holds 200,000 or so clones, 70% to 85% seen once. Sequences were obtained from peripheral blood. These receptors all come from a man aged 40-49 years who had recovered from COVID-19.

V is TRBV11-3 and J is TRBJ2-7, with unresolved D. This CDR3 contains 14 residues. Germline V gene data show CDR1 as SGHNT and CDR2 as YENEEA. V was pared by 0 bases and J by 4 bases, with 10 bases between. The CDR3 DNA reads TGTGCCAGCAGCTTAGATATGGAGAGGTACGAGCAGTACTTC. It is translated as CASSLDMERYEQYF.

The chain has TRBV11-2 and TRBJ1-6; D remains unclear. Germline values: CDR1 SGHAT, CDR2 FQNNGV. The length of the CDR3 is 14 residues. Deletions cut 3 bases from V and 14 bases from J, with 17 bases between. The DNA for the CDR3 is TGTGCCAGCAGCTTCGGTGCGTCCTCTAGTGCCCTCCACTTT. This codes for CASSFGASSSALHF.

This clone appeared once. This chain uses TRBV11-2 with TRBJ2-1, with D maybe TRBD1 (6 bases). Trimming removed 5 bases at V and 0 bases at J, with 14 bases between. CDR3 length: 16 amino acids. Germline V gene sequence: CDR1 SGHAT, CDR2 FQNNGV. CDR3 DNA sequence: TGTGCCAGCAGCATGGGGGTGGGGGCCTCCTACAATGAGCAGTTCTTC. It translates to CASSMGVGASYNEQFF. The variable domain in full, with the rest retrieved from reference TRBV11-2 and TRBJ2-1, is EAGVAQSPRYKIIEKRQSVAFWCNPISGHATLYWYQQILGQGPKLLIQFQNNGVVDDSQLPKDRFSAERLKGVDSTLKIQPAKLEDSAVYLCASSMGVGASYNEQFFGPGTRLTVL.

The chain couples TRBV10-1 to TRBJ1-6; D is possibly TRBD1 (5 bases). Trimming took 6 bases from V and 7 from J, leaving 13 bases between them. The CDR3 covers 14 residues. Germline loops: CDR1 WNHNN, CDR2 SYGVQD (reference sequence). CDR3 DNA: TGCGCCAGCAGGCAGGGTCCTGTAAATTCACCCCTCCACTTT. Its translation: CASRQGPVNSPLHF.

J is TRBJ1-2 and V is TRBV5-1, with TRBD1 identical over 11 bases. CDR1 is SGHRS and CDR2 is YFSETQ in the germline V gene. The V gene end was trimmed by 4 bases and the J gene end by 3 bases; junction bases not matched to a gene: 5. The CDR3 runs 15 residues. The chain's CDR3 is CASSPGTGGDYGYTF. For the CDR3, the DNA is TGCGCCAGCAGCCCAGGGACAGGGGGGGACTATGGCTACACCTTC.

The chain recombines TRBV12-3 or TRBV12-4 with TRBJ2-1; D ambiguous. The V end lost 7 bases, the J end lost 3 bases, and 10 bases lay between the germline ends. CDR3 length: 13 amino acids. The CDR3, as DNA: TGTGCCAGCAAGGCAGGTAGCTACAATGAGCAGTTCTTC. This translates into CASKAGSYNEQFF.

The rearrangement joins TRBV7-8 to TRBJ2-7, with 11 bases fitting TRBD2. CDR1 is SGHVS, CDR2 FQNEAQ, per germline. The V gene end was trimmed by 4 bases and the J gene end by 6 bases; junction bases not matched to a gene: 8. CDR3 length equals 15 residues. CDR3: CASSSPTSGRAEQYF. CDR3 bases: TGTGCCAGCAGCTCCCCCACTAGCGGGAGAGCCGAGCAGTACTTC.

CDR3: CASSSDRGRSYEQYF. CDR3 coding DNA: TGTGCCAGCAGCTCTGACAGGGGACGCTCCTACGAGCAGTACTTC. This chain links TRBV11-2 with TRBJ2-7, with TRBD1 matching 8 bases. Germline V gene sequence: CDR1 SGHAT, CDR2 FQNNGV. The junction had 5 bases not matched to a gene; V was cut back by 4 bases and J by 0 bases. CDR3 length equals 15 residues.

This clone was counted between two and nine times. Other DNA sequences in this sample translate to the same CDR3. This rearrangement joins TRBV5-5 to TRBJ1-3; TRBD1 agrees at 7 bases. CDR3 length: 14 amino acids. V shed 2 bases and J 2 bases; nucleotides not matched to a gene: 1. CDR1 and CDR2 (germline): SGHKS, YYEKEE (reference sequence). The CDR3 DNA reads TGTGCCAGCAGCTTAGGGACAGCTGGAAACACCATATATTTT. This codes for CASSLGTAGNTIYF.

The chain carries TRBV27 and TRBJ1-1, with 7 bases aligning to TRBD1. Losses at the gene ends were 3 bases for V and 0 bases for J; bases not matched to a gene: 13. The CDR3 has 18 residues. Germline-derived CDR1 and CDR2 are MNHEY and SMNVEV (reference sequence). This CDR3 is CASSLPGQITLMNTEAFF. As DNA, the CDR3 is TGTGCCAGCAGTTTGCCGGGACAGATAACCTTGATGAACACTGAAGCTTTCTTT.

DNA of the CDR3: TGTGCCAGCAGCACCACCGGGACAGGGATTTCACCCCTCCACTTT. The encoded protein is CASSTTGTGISPLHF. This chain uses TRBV7-2 with TRBJ1-6; 9 positions match TRBD1. V trimming: 5 bases; J trimming: 9 bases; junction bases outside the gene matches: 8. Germline-derived CDR1 and CDR2 are SGHTA and FQGNSA. This CDR3 comprises 15 residues.

V and J are TRBV3-1 (or the pseudogene TRBV3-2) and TRBJ2-5; 11 nucleotides line up with TRBD1. Germline loops: CDR1 LGHDT, CDR2 YNNKEL (reference sequence). This CDR3 comprises 14 residues. Germline trimming cut 6 bases from V and 3 bases from J; bases unmatched to any gene: 3. The CDR3 reads CASREGQGEETQYF. The CDR3 coding sequence is TGTGCCAGCAGGGAGGGACAGGGGGAAGAGACCCAGTACTTC.

The V call is TRBV19, the J call TRBJ1-1; 9 bases agree with TRBD1. In germline, CDR1 is LNHDA, CDR2 SQIVND (reference sequence). V lost 8 bases to trimming and J lost 6 bases; unmatched junction nucleotides: 1. CDR3 length equals 11 residues. The CDR3: CASDRGAEAFF. The CDR3 DNA is TGTGCCAGTGACAGGGGGGCTGAAGCTTTCTTT.

The CDR3 DNA reads as TGTGCCAGCAGCTCCTCCGGGGTCCAAGAGACCCAGTACTTC. Encoded protein: CASSSSGVQETQYF. The chain couples TRBV5-4 to TRBJ2-5, with a weak D call TRBD2 (5 bases). Germline V lookup: CDR1 SGHNT, CDR2 YYREEE (reference sequence). The germline V and J ends were trimmed by 3 bases and 1 base, with 10 bases remaining between them. This CDR3 is 14 amino acids long.

The chain recombines TRBV5-1 with TRBJ2-1; 9 bases align to TRBD2. The CDR3 contains 15 residues. Germline V gives CDR1 SGHRS, CDR2 YFSETQ. V trimming: 8 bases; J trimming: 5 bases; junction bases outside the gene matches: 11. Here the CDR3 reads CASAETGTSNNEQFF. In DNA form, the CDR3 reads TGCGCCAGTGCAGAAACCGGGACTAGCAACAATGAGCAGTTCTTC.

Of note for this clone: This specimen includes other DNA sequences encoding the same CDR3. The chain has TRBV7-2 and TRBJ1-1; D possibly corresponds to TRBD1 (6 bases). The V gene's germline CDR1 is SGHTA and CDR2 FQGNSA. This CDR3 is built from 14 residues. Trimming shortened V by 1 base and J by 3 bases, and 9 bases separated the two germline ends. CDR3 bases: TGTGCCAGCAGCTTAGTAGGGGGTGACACTGAAGCTTTCTTT. This sequence encodes CASSLVGGDTEAFF.

The J gene is TRBJ2-3, the V gene TRBV3-1 (or the pseudogene TRBV3-2), with D unclear. The germline V and J ends were trimmed by 4 bases and 3 bases, with 11 bases remaining between them. CDR1 is LGHDT, CDR2 YNNKEL, per germline (reference sequence). This CDR3 is built from 14 residues. The CDR3 loop reads CASSPGEVTDTQYF. The CDR3 DNA is TGTGCCAGCAGCCCCGGTGAGGTGACAGATACGCAGTATTTT.

In this sample, this clone turned up a few times. The identical CDR3 is also encoded by other nucleotide sequences in the sample. The chain couples TRBV15 to TRBJ1-3, with D maybe TRBD1 (5 bases). This CDR3 spans 14 amino acids. V was clipped by 0 bases and J by 2 bases, with 5 bases between them. Per germline, CDR1 LNHNV and CDR2 YYDKDF (reference sequence). For the CDR3, the DNA is TGTGCCACCAGCAGAGACAGGGCTGGAAACACCATATATTTT. This encodes CATSRDRAGNTIYF.

This sequence joins TRBV5-1 and TRBJ2-1, with 10 bases that match TRBD2. With 4 bases clipped from V and 4 bases from J, the junction kept 5 bases outside the gene matches. Looked up from germline, CDR1 is SGHRS and CDR2 is YFSETQ. This CDR3 has 15 residues. The CDR3 sequence: CASSTGLASYNEQFF. CDR3 in DNA: TGCGCCAGCAGCACGGGACTAGCGTCTTACAATGAGCAGTTCTTC.

This clone was detected only once. The chain is built from TRBV19 and TRBJ1-1; D not certain. The CDR3 loop spans 16 amino acids. Germline V lookup: CDR1 LNHDA, CDR2 SQIVND (reference sequence). Trimming removed 3 bases at V and 1 base at J, with 15 bases between. CDR3 residues: CASSIIGAGANTEAFF. The CDR3 bases are TGTGCCAGTAGTATTATTGGTGCAGGCGCGAACACTGAAGCTTTCTTT.

V and J are TRBV30 and TRBJ2-7; weak D call: TRBD2 (6 bases). Germline assignment: CDR1 GTSNPN and CDR2 SVGIG (reference sequence). This CDR3 is 13 amino acids long. Trimming removed 3 bases at V and 4 bases at J, with 13 bases between. This CDR3 reads CAWRRDSPYEQYF. Written as DNA, the CDR3 is TGTGCCTGGAGACGGGACTCACCATACGAGCAGTACTTC.